The rows below give T cell receptor beta chains drawn from one sample of a study of T cells in Graves' hyperthyroidism and ophthalmopathy. TCRdb re-called the multiplex PCR reads with MiXCR, one entry per CDR3 protein. The sample records about 700,000 distinct CDR3 sequences, 12% to 15% being singletons. Material for sequencing was blood. Receptors were obtained from a woman aged 18-29 years with Graves' hyperthyroidism. CDR3s include the opening cysteine and the closing phenylalanine or tryptophan. A D gene is named only where the DNA matches it firmly. Expanded clones are given a class, and other clones once, few, many or no size at all.

J gene: TRBJ2-5; D gene: TRBD1; V gene: TRBV11-2; clone size: many; CDR3 protein: CASSSWDRGPRETQYF; CDR3 DNA: TGTGCCAGCAGCTCTTGGGACAGGGGGCCTCGGGAGACCCAGTACTTC
J gene: TRBJ2-5; D gene: TRBD2; V gene: TRBV4-3; clone size: -; CDR3 protein: CASSQGFSGAQETQYF; CDR3 DNA: TGCGCCAGCAGCCAAGGATTTAGCGGGGCCCAAGAGACCCAGTACTTC
J gene: TRBJ2-2; D gene: TRBD2; V gene: TRBV11-2; clone size: -; CDR3 protein: CASSLTSGRAGGTGELFF; CDR3 DNA: TGTGCCAGCAGCTTGACTAGCGGGAGGGCCGGGGGCACCGGGGAGCTGTTTTTT
J gene: TRBJ2-7; D gene: -; V gene: TRBV7-9; clone size: many; CDR3 protein: CAIPGPGGPDEQYF; CDR3 DNA: TGTGCCATCCCGGGGCCCGGAGGACCGGACGAGCAGTACTTC
J gene: TRBJ2-3; D gene: TRBD2; V gene: TRBV20-1; clone size: many; CDR3 protein: CSAIAGGTDTQYF; CDR3 DNA: TGCAGTGCTATAGCGGGAGGGACAGATACGCAGTATTTT
J gene: TRBJ1-2; D gene: -; V gene: TRBV3-1; clone size: many; CDR3 protein: CASSQEAIGANYGYTF; CDR3 DNA: TGTGCCAGCAGCCAAGAGGCTATAGGGGCTAACTATGGCTACACCTTC
J gene: TRBJ1-1; D gene: -; V gene: TRBV18; clone size: many; CDR3 protein: CASSPPTSPEAFF; CDR3 DNA: TGTGCCAGCTCACCACCGACCAGCCCTGAAGCTTTCTTT
J gene: TRBJ2-3; D gene: -; V gene: TRBV12-3/TRBV12-4; clone size: many; CDR3 protein: CASSPQVFRDSTDTQYF; CDR3 DNA: TGTGCCAGCAGTCCACAAGTGTTTAGGGATAGCACAGATACGCAGTATTTT
J gene: TRBJ2-1; D gene: TRBD2; V gene: TRBV9; clone size: many; CDR3 protein: CASSVDSGSYNEQFF; CDR3 DNA: TGTGCCAGCAGCGTAGATAGCGGGTCCTACAATGAGCAGTTCTTC
J gene: TRBJ2-5; D gene: -; V gene: TRBV30; clone size: -; CDR3 protein: CAWSNLGETQYF; CDR3 DNA: TGTGCCTGGAGCAACCTTGGAGAGACCCAGTACTTC
J gene: TRBJ2-5; D gene: -; V gene: TRBV7-9; clone size: -; CDR3 protein: CASSLPRGETQYF; CDR3 DNA: TGTGCCAGCAGCTTACCCCGAGGAGAGACCCAGTACTTC
J gene: TRBJ2-7; D gene: TRBD2; V gene: TRBV20-1; clone size: many; CDR3 protein: CSAGTSGRATYEQYF; CDR3 DNA: TGCAGTGCTGGGACTAGCGGGAGGGCCACCTACGAGCAGTACTTC
J gene: TRBJ2-7; D gene: -; V gene: TRBV29-1; clone size: -; CDR3 protein: CSVEGGPVVDSYNEQYF; CDR3 DNA: TGCAGCGTTGAAGGTGGCCCTGTAGTCGACTCCTACAATGAGCAGTACTTC
J gene: TRBJ2-3; D gene: -; V gene: TRBV7-6; clone size: many; CDR3 protein: CASSLGPSRPTDTQYF; CDR3 DNA: TGTGCCAGCAGCTTAGGTCCTAGCAGACCCACAGATACGCAGTATTTT
J gene: TRBJ2-2; D gene: -; V gene: TRBV11-2; clone size: many; CDR3 protein: CASSYDTGELFF; CDR3 DNA: TGTGCCAGCAGTTACGACACCGGGGAGCTGTTTTTT
J gene: TRBJ2-3; D gene: -; V gene: TRBV20-1; clone size: many; CDR3 protein: CSAFPFTGLAANPTTADTQYF; CDR3 DNA: TGCAGTGCTTTCCCCTTTACAGGGCTAGCGGCCAACCCCACAACGGCAGATACGCAGTATTTT
J gene: TRBJ1-6; D gene: -; V gene: TRBV2; clone size: -; CDR3 protein: CASTERVSSYNSPLHF; CDR3 DNA: TGTGCCAGCACCGAGAGGGTCAGCTCCTATAATTCACCCCTCCACTTT
J gene: TRBJ2-1; D gene: TRBD1; V gene: TRBV20-1; clone size: many; CDR3 protein: CSATSGTDYNEQFF; CDR3 DNA: TGCAGTGCCACCTCCGGGACAGATTACAATGAGCAGTTCTTC
J gene: TRBJ1-3; D gene: -; V gene: TRBV6-2/TRBV6-3; clone size: few; CDR3 protein: CASSRGRNTIYF; CDR3 DNA: TGTGCCAGCAGTCGCGGCCGGAACACCATATATTTT
J gene: TRBJ2-3; D gene: -; V gene: TRBV24-1; clone size: -; CDR3 protein: CATSDYHVAEPTDTQYF; CDR3 DNA: TGTGCCACCAGTGATTACCACGTAGCGGAGCCCACAGATACGCAGTATTTT
J gene: TRBJ2-5; D gene: TRBD1; V gene: TRBV19; clone size: -; CDR3 protein: CASSPRPADRDAQETQYF; CDR3 DNA: TGTGCCAGTAGTCCTCGCCCCGCCGACAGGGACGCCCAAGAGACCCAGTACTTC
J gene: TRBJ2-7; D gene: -; V gene: TRBV13; clone size: many; CDR3 protein: CASSPPDPLTGYEQYF; CDR3 DNA: TGTGCCAGCAGCCCCCCTGACCCCCTGACAGGCTACGAGCAGTACTTC
J gene: TRBJ2-1; D gene: -; V gene: TRBV3-1; clone size: -; CDR3 protein: CASSQSPTYNEQFF; CDR3 DNA: TGTGCCAGCAGCCAAAGCCCTACCTACAATGAGCAGTTCTTC
J gene: TRBJ2-1; D gene: -; V gene: TRBV29-1; clone size: few; CDR3 protein: CSVEDARGADEQFF; CDR3 DNA: TGCAGCGTTGAAGATGCGCGCGGGGCCGATGAGCAGTTCTTC
J gene: TRBJ2-7; D gene: TRBD1; V gene: TRBV27; clone size: -; CDR3 protein: CASSSPGQGACEQYF; CDR3 DNA: TGTGCCAGCAGTTCTCCGGGACAGGGCGCCTGCGAGCAGTACTTC
J gene: TRBJ2-1; D gene: -; V gene: TRBV30; clone size: many; CDR3 protein: CAWSMTGYNEQFF; CDR3 DNA: TGTGCCTGGAGTATGACCGGATACAATGAGCAGTTCTTC
J gene: TRBJ1-1; D gene: -; V gene: TRBV6-2/TRBV6-3; clone size: few; CDR3 protein: CASKDSGLGSEAFF; CDR3 DNA: TGTGCCAGCAAGGATTCCGGCCTTGGCTCTGAAGCTTTCTTT
J gene: TRBJ2-7; D gene: -; V gene: TRBV6-2/TRBV6-3; clone size: -; CDR3 protein: CASKGSLDYYEQYF; CDR3 DNA: TGTGCCAGCAAGGGCTCCCTGGACTACTACGAGCAGTACTTC
J gene: TRBJ1-1; D gene: -; V gene: TRBV13; clone size: few; CDR3 protein: CASSTRTRGTEAFF; CDR3 DNA: TGTGCCAGCAGCACAAGGACCCGGGGCACTGAAGCTTTCTTT
J gene: TRBJ2-7; D gene: TRBD1; V gene: TRBV10-3; clone size: many; CDR3 protein: CAISPWDRLAYEQYF; CDR3 DNA: TGTGCCATCAGTCCCTGGGACAGGCTAGCCTACGAGCAGTACTTC
J gene: TRBJ1-1; D gene: -; V gene: TRBV5-1; clone size: many; CDR3 protein: CASSSGSAGDTEAFF; CDR3 DNA: TGCGCCAGCAGCTCTGGCTCAGCCGGTGACACTGAAGCTTTCTTT
J gene: TRBJ2-1; D gene: TRBD1; V gene: TRBV20-1; clone size: many; CDR3 protein: CSAVDRKVEQFF; CDR3 DNA: TGCAGTGCCGTGGACAGGAAAGTTGAGCAGTTCTTC
J gene: TRBJ2-7; D gene: TRBD2; V gene: TRBV27; clone size: -; CDR3 protein: CASASGVSSYEQYF; CDR3 DNA: TGTGCCAGCGCAAGCGGGGTGAGCTCCTACGAGCAGTACTTC
J gene: TRBJ1-2; D gene: -; V gene: TRBV28; clone size: -; CDR3 protein: CASTLTERRYYGYTF; CDR3 DNA: TGTGCCAGCACCTTAACCGAAAGACGCTACTATGGCTACACCTTC
J gene: TRBJ1-1; D gene: -; V gene: TRBV7-2; clone size: many; CDR3 protein: CASSLRRRNTEAFF; CDR3 DNA: TGTGCCAGCAGCTTAAGACGGAGGAACACTGAAGCTTTCTTT
J gene: TRBJ1-5; D gene: -; V gene: TRBV24-1; clone size: -; CDR3 protein: CATSDGAGLVANQPQHF; CDR3 DNA: TGTGCCACCAGTGATGGCGCGGGGCTGGTGGCTAATCAGCCCCAGCATTTT
J gene: TRBJ2-2; D gene: -; V gene: TRBV12-3/TRBV12-4; clone size: -; CDR3 protein: CASSPALTGELFF; CDR3 DNA: TGTGCCAGCAGCCCAGCTTTAACCGGGGAGCTGTTTTTT
J gene: TRBJ2-7; D gene: -; V gene: TRBV7-2; clone size: many; CDR3 protein: CASSSRALVYEQYF; CDR3 DNA: TGTGCCAGCAGCTCCAGGGCCCTCGTTTACGAGCAGTACTTC
J gene: TRBJ2-7; D gene: TRBD1; V gene: TRBV13; clone size: many; CDR3 protein: CASSFSGTGVHEQYF; CDR3 DNA: TGTGCCAGCAGCTTTTCCGGGACAGGGGTCCACGAGCAGTACTTC
J gene: TRBJ2-1; D gene: TRBD1; V gene: TRBV6-2/TRBV6-3; clone size: few; CDR3 protein: CASSDGTGPYNEQFF; CDR3 DNA: TGTGCCAGCAGCGACGGGACAGGACCGTACAATGAGCAGTTCTTC
J gene: TRBJ1-2; D gene: -; V gene: TRBV12-3/TRBV12-4; clone size: few; CDR3 protein: CASQGRNYGYTF; CDR3 DNA: TGTGCCAGCCAGGGTCGAAACTATGGCTACACCTTC
J gene: TRBJ2-3; D gene: -; V gene: TRBV12-3/TRBV12-4; clone size: many; CDR3 protein: CASSFSGRTDTQYF; CDR3 DNA: TGTGCCAGCAGTTTTAGCGGTCGCACAGATACGCAGTATTTT
J gene: TRBJ2-1; D gene: TRBD2; V gene: TRBV5-6; clone size: -; CDR3 protein: CASSWSGLAGGPGYNEQFF; CDR3 DNA: TGTGCCAGCAGCTGGAGCGGGCTAGCGGGAGGGCCGGGGTACAATGAGCAGTTCTTC
J gene: TRBJ2-7; D gene: TRBD2; V gene: TRBV6-1; clone size: -; CDR3 protein: CASRPSLAGEFHEQYF; CDR3 DNA: TGTGCCAGCAGGCCCTCACTAGCGGGAGAGTTCCACGAGCAGTACTTC
J gene: TRBJ2-3; D gene: -; V gene: TRBV4-3; clone size: -; CDR3 protein: CASSQDHRRSTDTQYF; CDR3 DNA: TGCGCCAGCAGCCAAGATCATCGGCGGAGCACAGATACGCAGTATTTT
J gene: TRBJ1-1; D gene: -; V gene: TRBV2; clone size: many; CDR3 protein: CASSGHTEAFF; CDR3 DNA: TGTGCCAGCAGTGGCCACACTGAAGCTTTCTTT
J gene: TRBJ2-7; D gene: -; V gene: TRBV7-8; clone size: many; CDR3 protein: CASSHSDGYEQYF; CDR3 DNA: TGTGCCAGCAGCCACTCGGACGGCTACGAGCAGTACTTC
J gene: TRBJ2-7; D gene: -; V gene: TRBV11-2; clone size: once; CDR3 protein: CASSLVLFEQYF; CDR3 DNA: TGTGCCAGCAGCTTAGTATTGTTCGAGCAGTACTTC
J gene: TRBJ2-3; D gene: TRBD1; V gene: TRBV30; clone size: many; CDR3 protein: CAWSRGDRGTDTQYF; CDR3 DNA: TGTGCCTGGAGTCGAGGGGACAGGGGCACAGATACGCAGTATTTT
J gene: TRBJ2-4; D gene: -; V gene: TRBV5-1; clone size: few; CDR3 protein: CASSQRLGVRLAKNIQYF; CDR3 DNA: TGCGCCAGCAGCCAGCGCCTTGGCGTAAGACTAGCCAAAAACATTCAGTACTTC
J gene: TRBJ2-7; D gene: -; V gene: TRBV15; clone size: -; CDR3 protein: CATEDRNQRGYEQYF; CDR3 DNA: TGTGCCACCGAGGACAGAAACCAGAGGGGCTACGAGCAGTACTTC
J gene: TRBJ2-3; D gene: -; V gene: TRBV10-3; clone size: many; CDR3 protein: CAISLGGAGVGSTDTQYF; CDR3 DNA: TGTGCCATCAGCCTTGGGGGGGCCGGAGTCGGGAGCACAGATACGCAGTATTTT